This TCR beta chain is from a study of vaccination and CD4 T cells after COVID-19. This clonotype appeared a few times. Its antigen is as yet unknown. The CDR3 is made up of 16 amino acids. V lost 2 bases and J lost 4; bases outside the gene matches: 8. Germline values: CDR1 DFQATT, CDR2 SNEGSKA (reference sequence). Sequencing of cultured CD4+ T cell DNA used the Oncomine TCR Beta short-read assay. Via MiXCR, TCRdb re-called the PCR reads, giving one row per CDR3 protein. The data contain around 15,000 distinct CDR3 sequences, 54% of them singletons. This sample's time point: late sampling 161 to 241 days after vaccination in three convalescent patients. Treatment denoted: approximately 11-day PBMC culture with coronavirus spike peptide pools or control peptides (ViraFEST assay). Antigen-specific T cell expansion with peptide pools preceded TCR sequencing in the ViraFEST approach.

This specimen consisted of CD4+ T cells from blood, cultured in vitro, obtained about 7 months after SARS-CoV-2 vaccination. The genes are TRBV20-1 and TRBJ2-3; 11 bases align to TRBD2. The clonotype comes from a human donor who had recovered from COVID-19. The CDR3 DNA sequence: TGCAGTGCTAGACTAGCGGGAGGAAGGGGGCCAGATACGCAGTATTTT. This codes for CSARLAGGRGPDTQYF.